What follows is one TCR beta chain and its context. Its antigen is unknown. This specimen comes from a study of cytomegalovirus exposure and HLA in healthy donors. About the research overall: Membership in the Caucasian-associated ancestry cluster was found for around four fifths of 350 to 450 genotyped donors.

Trimming cost V 0 bases and J 3 bases; bases outside gene matches: 9. Per germline, CDR1 SGHNT and CDR2 YYREEE (reference sequence). The CDR3 contains 16 residues. Notes on the study in general: The authors later found most CMV-associated TCR beta chains appeared HLA-restricted.

The PCR ran on 60 Vbeta and 13 Jbeta primers. The assay was immunoSEQ multiplex PCR, and TCRdb's table has in-frame clones only and misses some. The table includes 50,000 to 65,000 clones, about four fifths detected once. V usage is TRBV5-4 and J usage is TRBJ2-7; TRBD2 aligns across 7 bases. Material: PBMCs. This TCR was sampled from a man aged 50 to 59 in good health and CMV-seropositive. This CDR3 is CASSLGSGGRGYEQYF. DNA for the CDR3: TGTGCCAGCAGCTTGGGCAGCGGAGGGAGGGGCTACGAGCAGTACTTC.